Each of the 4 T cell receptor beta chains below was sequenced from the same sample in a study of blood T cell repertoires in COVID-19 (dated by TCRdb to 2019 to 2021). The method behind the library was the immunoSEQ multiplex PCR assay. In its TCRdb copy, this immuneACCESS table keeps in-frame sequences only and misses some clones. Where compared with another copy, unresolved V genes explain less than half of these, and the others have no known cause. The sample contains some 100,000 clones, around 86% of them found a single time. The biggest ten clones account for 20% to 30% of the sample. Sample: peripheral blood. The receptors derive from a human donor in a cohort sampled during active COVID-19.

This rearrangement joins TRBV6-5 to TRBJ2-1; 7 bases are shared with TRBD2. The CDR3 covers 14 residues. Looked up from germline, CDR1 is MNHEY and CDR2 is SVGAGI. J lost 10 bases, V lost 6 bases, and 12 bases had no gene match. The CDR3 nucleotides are TGTGCCAGCAGCCTTACGGGAGGCCCGGGGGAGCAGTTCTTC. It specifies CASSLTGGPGEQFF.

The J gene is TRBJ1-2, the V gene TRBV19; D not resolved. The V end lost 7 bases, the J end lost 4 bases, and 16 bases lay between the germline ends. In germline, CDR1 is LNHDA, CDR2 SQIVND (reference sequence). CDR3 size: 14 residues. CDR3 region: CASTASPRGYGYTF. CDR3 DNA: TGTGCCAGTACCGCTTCCCCCAGAGGCTATGGCTACACCTTC. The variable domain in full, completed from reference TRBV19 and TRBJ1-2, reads DGGITQSPKYLFRKEGQNVTLSCEQNLNHDAMYWYRQDPGQGLRLIYYSQIVNDFQKGDIAEGYSVSREKKESFPLTVTSAQKNPTAFYLCASTASPRGYGYTFGSGTRLTVV.

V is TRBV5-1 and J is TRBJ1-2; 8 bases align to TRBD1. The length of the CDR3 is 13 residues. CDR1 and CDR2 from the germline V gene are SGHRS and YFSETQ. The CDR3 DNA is TGCCCCTTTAGTCGGGCAGGGGGCGATGGCTACACCTTC. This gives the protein CPFSRAGGDGYTF.

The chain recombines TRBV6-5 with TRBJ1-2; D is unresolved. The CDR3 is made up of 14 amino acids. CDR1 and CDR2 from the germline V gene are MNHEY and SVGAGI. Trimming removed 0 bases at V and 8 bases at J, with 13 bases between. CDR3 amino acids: CASSYSEALGGYTF. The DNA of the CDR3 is TGTGCCAGCAGTTACTCGGAGGCCCTGGGCGGCTACACCTTC.